This T cell receptor (beta chain) was recorded in a study of beta chain features in type 1 diabetes. Isolated RNA was reverse transcribed in full, so expressed TCRB transcripts were sequenced. Clones were sequenced by immunoSEQ multiplex PCR, and TCRdb holds only the in-frame ones, with some missing. Of 150,000 to 200,000 clones listed, roughly 65% are singletons. Overall study results and limits: The naive, central memory and Treg TCRB repertoires of patients appeared to be more similar to one another than those of healthy donors. All four CD4+ subsets from Type 1 diabetes patients carried moderately but significantly shorter TCRB CDR3s.

A sort by CD45RO/CCR7/CD25/CD127/CD95/CD27 yielded CD4+ naive, central memory, regulatory and stem cell-like memory cells. In the case of this clone: Its antigen is not identified.

The CDR3 is 13 residues long. From germline, CDR1 is SNHLY and CDR2 FYNNEI. Trimming took off 5 bases at V and 1 base at J, with 9 bases between the two ends. The chain links TRBV2 to TRBJ2-7, with a tentative D call TRBD1 (6 bases). Sequenced input: naive CD4+ T cells from blood. The receptor was isolated from a man aged 25 to 40 with type 1 diabetes. DNA of the CDR3: TGTGCCAGCAGTTCCGACAGGTCCTACGAGCAGTACTTC. As protein: CASSSDRSYEQYF.